The next 13 T cell receptor beta chains were all read from a single sample in a study of regulatory T cells in long-lasting Graves disease. iRepertoire HTBI primers and Arm-PCR of CDR3 regions built TCR beta libraries. Using its own MiXCR run on the multiplex PCR reads, TCRdb lists one record per CDR3 protein. The table shows roughly 560,000 distinct CDR3 sequences, with 9.5% to 15% occurring only once. Stated time point: newly diagnosed GD, antithyroid drugs for less than 3 months. PBMC-extracted RNA yielded the TCR library. These sequences were also reported in another study, on T cells in Graves' hyperthyroidism and ophthalmopathy.

The specimen was peripheral blood mononuclear cells (PBMCs), collected at new diagnosis, from a patient treated with antithyroid drugs. The receptors originated from a woman aged 25-40 years with Graves disease.

This clonotype was seen at least ten times. This chain uses TRBV9 with TRBJ1-2, with 12 bases aligning to TRBD1. The CDR3 is made up of 16 amino acids. Germline trimming cut 0 bases from V and 5 bases from J; bases unmatched to any gene: 5. CDR1 is SGDLS and CDR2 is YYNGEE in the germline V gene. The chain's CDR3 is CASSVGGTGGAYGYTF. The CDR3, as DNA: TGTGCCAGCAGCGTAGGGGGGACAGGGGGCGCATATGGCTACACCTTC.

The V call is TRBV27, the J call TRBJ2-7; 7 nucleotides align to TRBD2. This CDR3 has 12 amino acids. With V trimmed by 8 bases and J by 4 bases, 5 bases remained unmatched. CDR1 and CDR2 from the germline V gene are MNHEY and SMNVEV (reference sequence). For the CDR3, the DNA is TGTGCCAGCGGGGGGGGGGGATACGAGCAGTACTTC. It codes for CASGGGGYEQYF.

This clonotype was counted a few times. The genes are TRBV6-1 and TRBJ1-2; D is undetermined. Germline V CDR1 and CDR2: MNHNS, SASEGT. Trimming left V 6 bases short and J 8 bases short, with 13 bases between. The CDR3 runs 12 residues. The CDR3 is CASSSREGGYTF. The CDR3 DNA sequence: TGTGCCAGCAGCTCGAGGGAAGGGGGCTACACCTTC.

This clonotype was found many times. The rearrangement uses TRBV24-1 and TRBJ2-1, with 7 bases fitting TRBD2. The germline gives CDR1 KGHDR, CDR2 SFDVKD. CDR3 length: 12 residues. V was clipped by 7 bases and J by 4 bases; unmatched bases: 0. In DNA form, the CDR3 reads TGTGCCACCAGGGGACTATACAATGAGCAGTTCTTC. Its protein product is CATRGLYNEQFF.

This clonotype has ten or more counts. The gene calls are TRBV18 and TRBJ2-7, with 10 bases that match TRBD1. The J segment lost 4 bases and the V segment lost 5 bases, leaving 8 bases of the junction unmatched. Germline-derived CDR1 and CDR2 are KGHSH and LQKENI. There are 15 residues in the CDR3. The CDR3 sequence: CASSSSTGGSYEQYF. Written as DNA, the CDR3 is TGTGCCAGCTCATCGTCGACAGGGGGCTCGTACGAGCAGTACTTC.

This clonotype was seen ten or more times. The chain employs TRBV19 and TRBJ1-2; D is uncertain. V shed 9 bases and J shed 4 bases, with 15 bases lying between them. CDR1 LNHDA and CDR2 SQIVND come from the germline V gene (reference sequence). The CDR3 loop spans 13 amino acids. The CDR3: CASRRPQVYGYTF. Here the CDR3 DNA reads TGTGCCAGCCGGAGGCCCCAAGTCTATGGCTACACCTTC.

Details on this clonotype: One base away lies a much larger clone, so this may be a sequencing read error. The rearrangement links TRBV6-2 or TRBV6-3 to TRBJ1-5, with D possibly being TRBD1 (5 bases). CDR3 length equals 13 residues. Germline-derived CDR1 and CDR2 are MNHEY and SVGEGT. CDR3 region: CAGSFRGNQPQHF. CDR3 nucleotide sequence: TGTGCCGGCAGTTTCAGGGGCAATCAGCCCCAGCATTTT.

About this clonotype: A much larger clone differs from this one at a single base, so this may be a read error. No conserved phenylalanine or tryptophan ends this CDR3, so it is likely a read error. The V and J genes are TRBV30 and TRBJ2-1; a weak D match, TRBD1 (6 bases). Germline V gene sequence: CDR1 GTSNPN, CDR2 SVGIG (reference sequence). V dropped 5 bases and J dropped 7 bases, with 15 bases sitting between them. This CDR3 has 13 amino acids. The CDR3 region is CAWDEGEGNEQFL. DNA of the CDR3: TGTGCCTGGGATGAGGGGGAAGGGAATGAGCAGTTCTTG.

V gene TRBV19 combines with J gene TRBJ1-5; 9 bases align to TRBD1. This CDR3 is 15 amino acids long. V was clipped by 5 bases and J by 2 bases; unmatched bases: 4. Germline values: CDR1 LNHDA, CDR2 SQIVND (reference sequence). The DNA for the CDR3 is TGTGCCAGTAGTTTCTGGACAGGGGGCAATCAGCCCCAGCATTTT. It specifies CASSFWTGGNQPQHF.

At least ten counts were recorded for this clonotype. J is TRBJ2-7 and V is TRBV28; tentative D call: TRBD1 (6 bases). This CDR3 comprises 14 residues. V lost 7 bases to trimming and J lost 5 bases, with 18 bases between them. Germline V gene sequence: CDR1 MDHEN, CDR2 SYDVKM. Written as DNA, the CDR3 is TGTGCCAGCACACGGGTACAGGGTGGCCACGAGCAGTACTTC. This translates into CASTRVQGGHEQYF.

There are many counts of this clonotype. The rearrangement links TRBV28 to TRBJ2-7, with D perhaps matching TRBD1 (5 bases). This CDR3 contains 14 residues. V dropped 6 bases and J dropped 5 bases, with 17 bases sitting between them. Per the germline V gene, CDR1 is MDHEN and CDR2 is SYDVKM. The CDR3 sequence: CASSSGQAKDEQYF. CDR3 nucleotide sequence: TGTGCCAGCAGCTCTGGACAAGCGAAGGACGAGCAGTACTTC.

CDR3 loop: CASRGQPYSNQPQHF. CDR3 in DNA: TGTGCCAGCAGAGGACAGCCATATAGCAATCAGCCCCAGCATTTT. This chain uses TRBV6-2 or TRBV6-3 with TRBJ1-5; weak D call: TRBD1 (6 bases). Germline values: CDR1 MNHEY, CDR2 SVGEGT. V was cut by 6 bases and J by 0 bases, with 12 bases left in between. The CDR3 is 15 amino acids.

At least ten counts were recorded for this clonotype. This sequence joins TRBV6-2 or TRBV6-3 and TRBJ1-1, with 8 nucleotides matching TRBD1. The CDR3 contains 13 residues. CDR1 is MNHEY and CDR2 is SVGEGT in the germline V gene. The J segment lost 10 bases and the V segment lost 5 bases, leaving 9 bases of the junction unmatched. The CDR3, as DNA: TGTGCCAGCAGTGTCGGACAGGGAGGGGGAGCTTTCTTT. Residues: CASSVGQGGGAFF.